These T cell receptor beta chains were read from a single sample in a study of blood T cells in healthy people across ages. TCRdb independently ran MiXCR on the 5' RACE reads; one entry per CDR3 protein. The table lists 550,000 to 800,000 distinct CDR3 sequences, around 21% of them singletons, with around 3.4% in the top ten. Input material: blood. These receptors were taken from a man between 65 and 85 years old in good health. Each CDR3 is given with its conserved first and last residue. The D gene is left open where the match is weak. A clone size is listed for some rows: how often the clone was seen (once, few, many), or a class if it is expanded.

CDR3 protein: CASSLGSGVGEKLFF
CDR3 DNA: TGTGCCAGCAGCTTAGGTTCTGGGGTCGGGGAAAAACTGTTTTTT
D gene: -
J gene: TRBJ1-4
clone size: -
V gene: TRBV11-2

CDR3 protein: CASTPSSGANVLTF
CDR3 DNA: TGTGCCAGCACGCCTTCATCTGGGGCCAACGTCCTGACTTTC
D gene: -
J gene: TRBJ2-6
clone size: -
V gene: TRBV2

CDR3 protein: CSARIPSEQFF
CDR3 DNA: TGCAGTGCTAGGATCCCCAGTGAGCAGTTCTTC
D gene: -
J gene: TRBJ2-1
clone size: -
V gene: TRBV20-1

CDR3 protein: CASSVDLLGSGANVLTF
CDR3 DNA: TGTGCCAGCAGCGTAGATCTCTTGGGCTCTGGGGCCAACGTCCTGACTTTC
D gene: -
J gene: TRBJ2-6
clone size: few
V gene: TRBV9

CDR3 protein: CASSQVSQNNEKLFF
CDR3 DNA: TGCGCCAGCAGCCAAGTGAGTCAGAATAATGAAAAACTGTTTTTT
D gene: -
J gene: TRBJ1-4
clone size: -
V gene: TRBV4-1

CDR3 protein: CASSVSQQETQYF
CDR3 DNA: TGTGCCAGCAGCGTCTCACAGCAAGAGACCCAGTACTTC
D gene: -
J gene: TRBJ2-5
clone size: many
V gene: TRBV9

CDR3 protein: CASSLSGTGILNEQFF
CDR3 DNA: TGTGCCAGCAGTTTATCCGGGACAGGGATTTTGAATGAGCAGTTCTTC
D gene: TRBD1
J gene: TRBJ2-1
clone size: few
V gene: TRBV28

CDR3 protein: CASSESGFETDTQYF
CDR3 DNA: TGTGCCAGCAGTGAAAGCGGGTTCGAAACAGATACGCAGTATTTT
D gene: -
J gene: TRBJ2-3
clone size: -
V gene: TRBV6-1

CDR3 protein: CASSLSGTQYF
CDR3 DNA: TGTGCCAGCAGCTTATCGGGGACCCAGTACTTC
D gene: -
J gene: TRBJ2-5
clone size: -
V gene: TRBV13

CDR3 protein: CASSQGLLAREGYF
CDR3 DNA: TGTGCCAGCAGCCAAGGCCTCCTAGCGAGAGAGGGGTATTTT
D gene: -
J gene: TRBJ2-3
clone size: -
V gene: TRBV3-1

CDR3 protein: CASRLQGSYNSPLHF
CDR3 DNA: TGTGCCAGCAGATTACAGGGTTCCTATAATTCACCCCTCCACTTT
D gene: -
J gene: TRBJ1-6
clone size: many
V gene: TRBV6-6

CDR3 protein: CASSLAQGRKTQYF
CDR3 DNA: TGTGCCAGCAGCTTAGCACAGGGAAGGAAGACCCAGTACTTC
D gene: -
J gene: TRBJ2-5
clone size: once
V gene: TRBV7-9

CDR3 protein: CASIKRGDSHFEQYF
CDR3 DNA: TGTGCCAGCATTAAGAGGGGGGACAGCCATTTCGAGCAGTACTTC
D gene: -
J gene: TRBJ2-7
clone size: -
V gene: TRBV2

CDR3 protein: CASSPQRGGEQYF
CDR3 DNA: TGTGCCAGCAGCCCCCAAAGGGGAGGCGAGCAGTACTTC
D gene: -
J gene: TRBJ2-7
clone size: -
V gene: TRBV7-3

CDR3 protein: CASSYSIPRGNAEAFF
CDR3 DNA: TGTGCCAGCAGTTACTCGATACCCAGGGGTAACGCTGAAGCTTTCTTT
D gene: -
J gene: TRBJ1-1
clone size: -
V gene: TRBV6-2/TRBV6-3

CDR3 protein: CASSEIREATNEELFF
CDR3 DNA: TGTGCCAGCAGTGAAATCAGGGAAGCAACTAATGAAGAACTGTTTTTT
D gene: -
J gene: TRBJ1-4
clone size: -
V gene: TRBV25-1

CDR3 protein: CSVDYHVHTNTQYF
CDR3 DNA: TGCAGCGTTGATTACCACGTCCACACGAATACGCAGTATTTT
D gene: -
J gene: TRBJ2-3
clone size: few
V gene: TRBV29-1

CDR3 protein: CASSLFGTGLLGYTF
CDR3 DNA: TGTGCCAGCAGCTTATTTGGGACAGGGCTTCTTGGCTACACCTTC
D gene: TRBD1
J gene: TRBJ1-2
clone size: few
V gene: TRBV7-2

CDR3 protein: CASSSTRDSGKTQYF
CDR3 DNA: TGTGCCAGCAGCTCAACCCGGGACAGTGGGAAGACCCAGTACTTC
D gene: TRBD1
J gene: TRBJ2-5
clone size: -
V gene: TRBV11-2

CDR3 protein: CASSQRRPGGEQYF
CDR3 DNA: TGTGCCAGCAGCCAGCGCCGGCCAGGGGGCGAGCAGTACTTC
D gene: TRBD1
J gene: TRBJ2-7
clone size: -
V gene: TRBV7-2

CDR3 protein: CASSLVQGLLWANVLTF
CDR3 DNA: TGTGCCAGCAGCTTAGTACAGGGGTTGCTCTGGGCCAACGTCCTGACTTTC
D gene: TRBD1
J gene: TRBJ2-6
clone size: few
V gene: TRBV7-9

CDR3 protein: CASSQTTAYSNQPQHF
CDR3 DNA: TGTGCCAGCAGCCAGACGACAGCCTATAGCAATCAGCCCCAGCATTTT
D gene: -
J gene: TRBJ1-5
clone size: -
V gene: TRBV7-8

CDR3 protein: CASSVGTKGYEQYF
CDR3 DNA: TGTGCCAGCAGCGTAGGGACCAAGGGCTACGAGCAGTACTTC
D gene: -
J gene: TRBJ2-7
clone size: few
V gene: TRBV9

CDR3 protein: CAISESRAPNTGELFF
CDR3 DNA: TGTGCCATCAGTGAGTCCAGGGCCCCGAACACCGGGGAGCTGTTTTTT
D gene: -
J gene: TRBJ2-2
clone size: few
V gene: TRBV10-3

CDR3 protein: CASSPQLAGGIYEQYF
CDR3 DNA: TGTGCCAGCAGCCCCCAGCTAGCGGGAGGGATCTACGAGCAGTACTTC
D gene: TRBD2
J gene: TRBJ2-7
clone size: few
V gene: TRBV7-2

CDR3 protein: CASSHRNSGANVLTF
CDR3 DNA: TGTGCCAGCAGCCACCGGAACTCTGGGGCCAACGTCCTGACTTTC
D gene: -
J gene: TRBJ2-6
clone size: many
V gene: TRBV14

CDR3 protein: CASSLQPMDTQYF
CDR3 DNA: TGTGCCAGCAGCTTACAACCGATGGATACGCAGTATTTT
D gene: -
J gene: TRBJ2-3
clone size: few
V gene: TRBV7-2

CDR3 protein: CASSRGGDLVETQYF
CDR3 DNA: TGCGCCTCCTCTCGGGGCGGGGACCTAGTTGAGACCCAGTACTTC
D gene: -
J gene: TRBJ2-5
clone size: few
V gene: TRBV10-2

CDR3 protein: CSVEGARGWSGELFF
CDR3 DNA: TGCAGCGTTGAGGGGGCCAGGGGGTGGTCCGGGGAGCTGTTTTTT
D gene: TRBD1
J gene: TRBJ2-2
clone size: few
V gene: TRBV29-1

CDR3 protein: CASRIRRTMNTEAFF
CDR3 DNA: TGTGCCAGCAGGATTAGGCGTACGATGAACACTGAAGCTTTCTTT
D gene: -
J gene: TRBJ1-1
clone size: few
V gene: TRBV5-6

CDR3 protein: CSATLAGEGQYF
CDR3 DNA: TGCAGTGCTACCCTAGCGGGAGAAGGGCAGTACTTC
D gene: TRBD2
J gene: TRBJ2-7
clone size: -
V gene: TRBV20-1

CDR3 protein: CASSLFAEAEQYF
CDR3 DNA: TGTGCCAGCAGCTTATTCGCGGAGGCAGAGCAGTACTTC
D gene: -
J gene: TRBJ2-7
clone size: -
V gene: TRBV7-2

CDR3 protein: CASTVGPNEQFF
CDR3 DNA: TGTGCCAGCACGGTGGGTCCCAATGAGCAGTTCTTC
D gene: -
J gene: TRBJ2-1
clone size: few
V gene: TRBV25-1

CDR3 protein: CASRPPAQETQYF
CDR3 DNA: TGTGCCAGCAGACCTCCGGCTCAAGAGACCCAGTACTTC
D gene: -
J gene: TRBJ2-5
clone size: -
V gene: TRBV6-6

CDR3 protein: CASSVAFGMKREGQDTQYF
CDR3 DNA: TGTGCCAGCAGCGTAGCTTTTGGCATGAAGCGGGAGGGCCAAGATACGCAGTATTTT
D gene: TRBD2
J gene: TRBJ2-3
clone size: -
V gene: TRBV9

CDR3 protein: CASSPIAGESYEQYF
CDR3 DNA: TGTGCCAGCAGTCCGATAGCGGGAGAGTCCTACGAGCAGTACTTC
D gene: TRBD2
J gene: TRBJ2-7
clone size: few
V gene: TRBV6-2/TRBV6-3

CDR3 protein: CAITRSTGEGHGYTF
CDR3 DNA: TGTGCCATCACCAGATCGACAGGGGAAGGACATGGCTACACCTTC
D gene: TRBD1
J gene: TRBJ1-2
clone size: -
V gene: TRBV10-3

CDR3 protein: CATSDFRIAGFSYNEQFF
CDR3 DNA: TGTGCCACCAGTGATTTTAGAATAGCGGGCTTCTCCTACAATGAGCAGTTCTTC
D gene: TRBD2
J gene: TRBJ2-1
clone size: -
V gene: TRBV24-1

CDR3 protein: CASSQNGPYGYTF
CDR3 DNA: TGTGCCAGCAGCCAGAACGGACCCTATGGCTACACCTTC
D gene: -
J gene: TRBJ1-2
clone size: few
V gene: TRBV14

CDR3 protein: CASSPGTGVNNEQFF
CDR3 DNA: TGTGCCAGCAGCCCGGGGACTGGAGTAAACAATGAGCAGTTCTTC
D gene: -
J gene: TRBJ2-1
clone size: -
V gene: TRBV5-5

CDR3 protein: CASSFRGISPLHF
CDR3 DNA: TGTGCCAGCAGTTTTAGGGGGATCTCACCCCTCCACTTT
D gene: -
J gene: TRBJ1-6
clone size: few
V gene: TRBV28

CDR3 protein: CASSESGTSDEQYF
CDR3 DNA: TGTGCCAGCAGCGAGTCCGGGACTAGCGACGAGCAGTACTTC
D gene: TRBD2
J gene: TRBJ2-7
clone size: few
V gene: TRBV9

CDR3 protein: CSASGWNGYEQYF
CDR3 DNA: TGCAGTGCTAGCGGTTGGAACGGCTACGAGCAGTACTTC
D gene: -
J gene: TRBJ2-7
clone size: many
V gene: TRBV20-1

CDR3 protein: CASSPSGGIKDTQYF
CDR3 DNA: TGTGCCAGCAGCCCTAGCGGGGGGATTAAAGATACGCAGTATTTT
D gene: TRBD2
J gene: TRBJ2-3
clone size: few
V gene: TRBV7-3

CDR3 protein: CAGSLVGVASYEQYF
CDR3 DNA: TGTGCCGGCAGCTTAGTGGGGGTAGCCTCCTACGAGCAGTACTTC
D gene: -
J gene: TRBJ2-7
clone size: few
V gene: TRBV7-8

CDR3 protein: CASSLDPTLEQYF
CDR3 DNA: TGTGCCAGCAGCTTAGACCCCACCCTCGAGCAGTACTTC
D gene: -
J gene: TRBJ2-7
clone size: -
V gene: TRBV7-3

CDR3 protein: CASSDGGPNTEAFF
CDR3 DNA: TGTGCCAGCAGTGACGGGGGACCGAACACTGAAGCTTTCTTT
D gene: -
J gene: TRBJ1-1
clone size: few
V gene: TRBV6-4

CDR3 protein: CASSWDHNQETQYF
CDR3 DNA: TGCGCCAGCAGCTGGGACCACAACCAAGAGACCCAGTACTTC
D gene: -
J gene: TRBJ2-5
clone size: few
V gene: TRBV5-1

CDR3 protein: CATHDSRTYNEQFF
CDR3 DNA: TGTGCCACCCACGACAGCAGGACATACAATGAGCAGTTCTTC
D gene: -
J gene: TRBJ2-1
clone size: -
V gene: TRBV24-1

CDR3 protein: CTSSLGLGLAGAYEQYF
CDR3 DNA: TGCACCAGCAGCTTGGGTTTGGGACTAGCGGGAGCCTACGAGCAGTACTTC
D gene: TRBD2
J gene: TRBJ2-7
clone size: -
V gene: TRBV5-1

CDR3 protein: CASSSAAILYGYTF
CDR3 DNA: TGTGCCAGCAGTTCTGCGGCCATACTCTATGGCTACACCTTC
D gene: -
J gene: TRBJ1-2
clone size: -
V gene: TRBV12-3/TRBV12-4

CDR3 protein: CSARSAGAYEQYF
CDR3 DNA: TGCAGTGCTAGATCCGCCGGGGCCTACGAGCAGTACTTC
D gene: -
J gene: TRBJ2-7
clone size: -
V gene: TRBV20-1

CDR3 protein: CASSPSLAGATDTQYF
CDR3 DNA: TGCGCCAGCAGCCCCTCCTTAGCGGGGGCTACAGATACGCAGTATTTT
D gene: TRBD2
J gene: TRBJ2-3
clone size: -
V gene: TRBV4-3